This T cell receptor (beta chain) was recorded in a study of T cells expressing NK-cell markers. TCRdb reprocessed the 5' RACE reads and reports one entry per CDR3 protein, with no DNA. The listing contains under 600,000 distinct CDR3 sequences. Looked up from germline, CDR1 is SGHRS and CDR2 is YFSETQ. This CDR3 has 18 residues. Sequencing was done on a sample of blood T cells: a sorted CD56 or NKG2C T cell subset, CD4+ or CD8+ T cells, or bulk PBMC T cells (not recorded which). V is TRBV5-1 and J is TRBJ2-6; the D call of TRBD1 rests on TCRdb alone, since no DNA is present to check it. This TCR was sampled from a woman aged 45-65 years in good health. The CDR3 is CASSMGQGLHSGANVLTF.